One sample yielded the 20 T cell receptor beta chains listed below, sequenced in a study of blood T cell repertoires in COVID-19 (dated by TCRdb to between 2020 and 2021). The library was obtained by the immunoSEQ multiplex PCR assay. TCRdb's version of the immuneACCESS table is confined to in-frame rearrangements and falls short of the full clone set. An unresolved V gene accounts for under half of the shortfall where checked; the remainder is of unknown origin. The sample contains around 160,000 clones, roughly 90% of them found a single time. The ten biggest clones cover roughly a sixth of the sample. The sample consisted of peripheral blood. These receptor sequences come from a man aged 60 to 75 with active or convalescent COVID-19.

The rearrangement joins TRBV6-5 to TRBJ1-1; no clear D gene. The CDR3 covers 14 residues. Trimming took off 6 bases at V and 6 bases at J, with 17 bases between the two ends. CDR1 is MNHEY, CDR2 SVGAGI, per germline. CDR3 amino acids: CASSSISKLPEAFF. In nucleotides, the CDR3 is TGTGCCAGCAGCTCCATTAGTAAGCTCCCTGAAGCTTTCTTT.

The chain combines TRBV5-4 with TRBJ2-2; D is perhaps TRBD2 (5 bases). The CDR3 length is 13 residues. CDR1 SGHNT and CDR2 YYREEE come from the germline V gene (reference sequence). V was pared by 4 bases and J by 5 bases, with 9 bases between. The CDR3 is CASSLDLTGELFF. The CDR3 DNA is TGTGCCAGCAGCCTGGACTTGACCGGGGAGCTGTTTTTT.

The V gene is TRBV7-9, the J gene TRBJ2-7; D might be TRBD1 (5 bases). The CDR3 runs to 12 residues. Trimming stripped 4 bases from V and 4 bases from J, with 8 bases between. Looked up from germline, CDR1 is SEHNR and CDR2 is FQNEAQ (reference sequence). The CDR3 DNA sequence: TGTGCCAGCAGCTCTACAGGTTACGAGCAGTACTTC. Encoded protein: CASSSTGYEQYF.

The DNA for the CDR3 is TGTGCCAGCTCACCATACGGGACAGGGGGCTTTCTTGGCAATCAGCCCCAGCATTTT. It codes for CASSPYGTGGFLGNQPQHF. The V and J genes are TRBV18 and TRBJ1-5; 12 bases map to TRBD1. Germline assignment: CDR1 KGHSH and CDR2 LQKENI. The CDR3 extends over 19 amino acids. V lost 2 bases, J lost 2 bases, and 10 bases stayed unmatched.

The chain joins TRBV21-1 to TRBJ1-2; no DNA check was done on the table's D call, TRBD1. TRBV21-1 is a documented pseudogene. The CDR3 runs 17 residues. This CDR3 is CASSKAQQGARLYGYTF. The CDR3 nucleotides read TGTGCCAGCAGCAAAGCGCAACAGGGGGCGCGTCTTTATGGCTACACCTTC.

DNA for the CDR3: TGTGCCAGCAGCCCCCACAGAGACTACGAGCAGTACTTC. Translating it yields CASSPHRDYEQYF. The chain has TRBV6-5 and TRBJ2-7; D remains ambiguous. The CDR3 length is 13 residues. Germline CDR1 MNHEY, CDR2 SVGAGI. Trimming stripped 6 bases from V and 3 bases from J, with 12 bases between.

The chain is built from TRBV12-5 and TRBJ1-5; 12 bases are a match to TRBD1. V dropped 1 base and J dropped 7; count of bases not matched to a gene: 5. The CDR3 spans 16 residues. The germline V gene has CDR1 LGHNT and CDR2 FRNRAP. The CDR3 reads CASGLGPGQGAQPQHF. In nucleotides, the CDR3 is TGTGCTAGTGGTTTGGGACCGGGACAGGGGGCGCAGCCCCAGCATTTT.

Concerning this clone itself: Other DNA variants within this sample encode the same CDR3. CDR3 coding DNA: TGCGCCAGCAGCTTAGACAGTTATGGCTACACCTTC. Protein sequence: CASSLDSYGYTF. V is TRBV5-1 and J is TRBJ1-2; maybe TRBD1 (5 bases). Germline V gene lookup returns CDR1 SGHRS and CDR2 YFSETQ. V was shortened by 2 bases and J by 5 bases, with 7 bases between the two germline ends. The CDR3 runs 12 residues.

This clone was counted a single time. The chain uses TRBV19 and TRBJ2-5; TRBD2 matches 7 bases. This CDR3 comprises 15 residues. Per the germline V gene, CDR1 is LNHDA and CDR2 is SQIVND (reference sequence). The junction had 9 bases not matched to a gene; V was cut back by 4 bases and J by 4 bases. CDR3 bases: TGTGCCAGTAGTAGCGGGGGAGGGGAGGGAGAGACCCAGTACTTC. It yields the protein CASSSGGGEGETQYF.

This chain links TRBV10-3 with TRBJ2-1; TRBD2 matches 16 bases. With 6 bases clipped from V and 9 bases from J, the junction kept 8 bases outside the gene matches. The CDR3 extends over 16 amino acids. Germline loops: CDR1 ENHRY, CDR2 SYGVKD. The CDR3 protein is CAIRPGLAGGGGEQFF. The CDR3, as DNA: TGTGCCATCAGACCGGGACTAGCGGGAGGGGGGGGTGAGCAGTTCTTC.

This clone is a singleton in its sample. V gene TRBV3-1 (or the pseudogene TRBV3-2) combines with J gene TRBJ2-5; TRBD2 aligns across 7 bases. The CDR3 is made up of 14 amino acids. V trimming: 6 bases; J trimming: 4 bases; junction bases outside the gene matches: 8. Germline assignment: CDR1 LGHDT and CDR2 YNNKEL (reference sequence). The CDR3 nucleotides are TGTGCCAGCAGGAGGGAGGGAGCGGGAGAGACCCAGTACTTC. This sequence encodes CASRREGAGETQYF.

J is TRBJ1-2 and V is TRBV21-1; the table calls TRBD1, which could not be checked here. TRBV21-1 is a pseudogene locus. The CDR3 runs to 16 residues. The CDR3 DNA reads as TGTGCCAGCAGCGCCCACAGGGGGCCTTGGGGCTATGGCTACACCTTC. Encoded protein: CASSAHRGPWGYGYTF.

The chain has TRBV6-6 and TRBJ2-7, with D uncertain. CDR1 MNHNY and CDR2 SVGAGI come from the germline V gene (reference sequence). Trimming removed 3 bases at V and 5 bases at J, with 5 bases between. The CDR3 spans 11 residues. The CDR3 DNA follows: TGTGCCAGCAGTTATCAGGACGAGCAGTACTTC. As protein: CASSYQDEQYF.

The chain employs TRBV11-3 and TRBJ1-1; maybe TRBD1 (6 bases). In germline, CDR1 is SGHNT, CDR2 YENEEA. CDR3 size: 14 residues. V was cut by 4 bases and J by 1 base, with 10 bases left in between. CDR3 in amino acids: CASSSSDRNTEAFF. For the CDR3, the DNA is TGTGCCAGCAGCTCTTCGGACAGGAACACTGAAGCTTTCTTT. Based on the CDR3 plus reference TRBV11-3 and TRBJ1-1, the full variable domain is EAGVVQSPRYKIIEKKQPVAFWCNPISGHNTLYWYLQNLGQGPELLIRYENEEAVDDSQLPKDRFSAERLKGVDSTLKIQPAELGDSAVYLCASSSSDRNTEAFFGQGTRLTVV.

This sequence joins TRBV6-1 and TRBJ1-2; maybe TRBD1 (6 bases). The germline V gene encodes CDR1 MNHNS and CDR2 SASEGT. This CDR3 contains 14 residues. Trimming stripped 6 bases from V and 7 bases from J, with 18 bases between. CDR3 protein: CASSPSGGAGGYTF. Here the CDR3 DNA reads TGTGCCAGCAGCCCCAGCGGGGGCGCAGGTGGCTACACCTTC.

The DNA for the CDR3 is TGCGCCAGCAGCTTGGGCCCCCAACAGGTGTCTGGAAACACCATATATTTT. Protein: CASSLGPQQVSGNTIYF. The chain joins TRBV5-1 to TRBJ1-3, with D possibly TRBD1 on 5 matching bases. The CDR3 totals 17 residues. Per the germline V gene, CDR1 is SGHRS and CDR2 is YFSETQ. The V end was cut by 0 bases, the J end by 1 base, with 14 bases between.

J is TRBJ1-3 and V is TRBV5-6, with D possibly TRBD1 on 6 matching bases. Germline assignment: CDR1 SGHDT and CDR2 YYEEEE. V was clipped by 4 bases and J by 4 bases, with 12 bases between them. The CDR3 has 14 residues. The CDR3 loop is CASSTGQRGNTIYF. The CDR3, as DNA: TGTGCCAGCAGCACCGGACAGAGGGGAAACACCATATATTTT.

The chain uses TRBV18 and TRBJ2-7; 7 nucleotides agree with TRBD1. The CDR3 has 14 residues. Germline CDR1 reads KGHSH; CDR2 reads LQKENI. V gave up 0 bases and J gave up 3 bases; unmatched junction bases: 2. CDR3 residues: CASSPPGQLYEQYF. For the CDR3, the DNA is TGTGCCAGCTCACCACCGGGACAGCTCTACGAGCAGTACTTC. The whole variable domain, filled in from reference TRBV18 and TRBJ2-7, reads NAGVMQNPRHLVRRRGQEARLRCSPMKGHSHVYWYRQLPEEGLKFMVYLQKENIIDESGMPKERFSAEFPKEGPSILRIQQVVRGDSAAYFCASSPPGQLYEQYFGPGTRLTVT.

The CDR3, as DNA: TGTGCCAGTAGTGCCCATGAGGGCACTGAAGCTTTCTTT. It translates to CASSAHEGTEAFF. The V call is TRBV19, the J call TRBJ1-1; D is unclear. Trimming took off 5 bases at V and 4 bases at J, with 11 bases between the two ends. Per germline, CDR1 LNHDA and CDR2 SQIVND (reference sequence). The CDR3 length is 13 residues.

This sequence joins TRBV3-1 (or the pseudogene TRBV3-2) and TRBJ2-1; 8 bases are a match to TRBD1. The CDR3 covers 15 residues. The J segment lost 0 bases and the V segment lost 4 bases, leaving 2 bases of the junction unmatched. Germline V gene data show CDR1 as LGHDT and CDR2 as YNNKEL (reference sequence). CDR3 sequence: CASSPDRVSYNEQFF. CDR3 DNA: TGTGCCAGCAGCCCGGACAGGGTCTCCTACAATGAGCAGTTCTTC.